Listed below are T cell receptor beta chains from one sample, sequenced in a study of T-cell memory formation after mild COVID-19. MiXCR was run by TCRdb on the 5' RACE reads, yielding one entry per CDR3 protein. The profile shows 250,000 to 300,000 distinct CDR3 sequences, under 20% of them singletons. The source material was PBMCs or a T cell subset sorted from them (not recorded which). The receptors originated from a man aged 18 to 30 who had mild COVID-19 (a few samples of this study predate the infection). Cell type and time point are not known. The CDR3 runs from the conserved cysteine through the conserved F or W. The D gene is left open where the match is weak. Only some rows state a clone size, as once, few, many or a class for expanded clones.

DNA,CDR3,D,V,J,size
TGTGCCAGCAGCTTAGGTCCCCTAGATGGCTACACCTTC,CASSLGPLDGYTF,.,TRBV7-2,TRBJ1-2,few
TGTGCCAGCAGACCGGGGGACAGGTCCTACGAGCAGTACTTC,CASRPGDRSYEQYF,TRBD1,TRBV6-2/TRBV6-3,TRBJ2-7,.
TGTGCCAGCAGCCTCGAGAGGCGAGAGACCCAGTACTTC,CASSLERRETQYF,.,TRBV2,TRBJ2-5,.
TGTGCCAGCAGTGTAGGGTATACGAACACCGGGGAGCTGTTTTTT,CASSVGYTNTGELFF,.,TRBV2,TRBJ2-2,few
TGCGCCAGCAGCCAAGCGGACAGGTTAGGAAACACCACATATTTT,CASSQADRLGNTTYF,TRBD1,TRBV4-1,TRBJ1-3,few
TGCGCCAGCAGCCAGCCTAGCGGGGGGGCCCAAGAGACCCAGTACTTC,CASSQPSGGAQETQYF,TRBD2,TRBV5-1,TRBJ2-5,few
TGCGCCAGCAGCCGCGGACAGGGAATTATCCTGGGCGCTGAAGCTTTCTTT,CASSRGQGIILGAEAFF,TRBD1,TRBV5-1,TRBJ1-1,.
TGTGCCAGCAGTTACGCGCGACTAGGGGCCAACGAGCAGTACTTC,CASSYARLGANEQYF,.,TRBV6-2/TRBV6-3,TRBJ2-7,few
TGTGCCAGCAGTTACAGGGGCGCGGGGAATGAGCAGTTCTTC,CASSYRGAGNEQFF,.,TRBV6-5,TRBJ2-1,few
TGTGCCAGCAGCTCGACAGGTCAAGAGACCCAGTACTTC,CASSSTGQETQYF,.,TRBV5-5,TRBJ2-5,.
TGCAGCGCCTCGGACACAGATACGCAGTATTTT,CSASDTDTQYF,.,TRBV29-1,TRBJ2-3,many
TGTGCCAGCAGTTACTCGGACAGGGGGCAGGAGACCCAGTACTTC,CASSYSDRGQETQYF,TRBD1,TRBV6-5,TRBJ2-5,few
TGTGCCAGCAGCCTCCGTGCGGGGCACGGCTACACCTTC,CASSLRAGHGYTF,.,TRBV3-1,TRBJ1-2,many
TGTGCCGCATCCAGGACAGCGGGAGAGACCCAGTACTTC,CAASRTAGETQYF,.,TRBV5-5,TRBJ2-5,many
TGTGCCAGCAATGCCGCCTCACAGGGGGTCTCCTACGAGCAGTACTTC,CASNAASQGVSYEQYF,TRBD1,TRBV2,TRBJ2-7,few
TGTGCCTGGGTAAGGGGAAACGTTAACTATGGCTACACCTTC,CAWVRGNVNYGYTF,.,TRBV21-1,TRBJ1-2,few
TGCAGTGCTATACCCCTAGAGGGGGGGCACTATGAGCAGTTCTTC,CSAIPLEGGHYEQFF,.,TRBV20-1,TRBJ2-1,.
TGCAGTGCTCAGGGAAAAGGGGATTCACCCCTCCACTTT,CSAQGKGDSPLHF,.,TRBV20-1,TRBJ1-6,few
TGTGCCAGCAGCTTCAGCGGGGGGAATAATGAGCAGTTCTTC,CASSFSGGNNEQFF,TRBD2,TRBV11-3,TRBJ2-1,many
TGTGCCAGCAGTGGACAGGCAGCGAACACCGGGGAGCTGTTTTTT,CASSGQAANTGELFF,.,TRBV2,TRBJ2-2,few
TGTGCCAGCAGATCGACAGGGGGCTCCTACAATGAGCAGTTCTTC,CASRSTGGSYNEQFF,TRBD1,TRBV12-3/TRBV12-4,TRBJ2-1,.
TGTGCCAGCAGCTCCTCTGGGACAGGCGGATATACTGAAGCTTTCTTT,CASSSSGTGGYTEAFF,TRBD1,TRBV7-3,TRBJ1-1,.
TGTGCCAGCATCCTAAGGGGGACAGACTCCTACAATGAGCAGTTCTTC,CASILRGTDSYNEQFF,TRBD1,TRBV6-6,TRBJ2-1,.
TGTGCCAGCACTCCGCTAGCGGGGGGGTCCTACGAGCAGTACTTC,CASTPLAGGSYEQYF,TRBD2,TRBV6-5,TRBJ2-7,few
TGTGCCAGCAGCTTATCCACTAGGGCCCTGAACACTGAAGCTTTCTTT,CASSLSTRALNTEAFF,.,TRBV7-2,TRBJ1-1,.
TGTGCCAGCAGCTTAGACTATCAGCCCCAGCATTTT,CASSLDYQPQHF,.,TRBV7-9,TRBJ1-5,many
TGTGCCAGCAGCCCCCACGATGGGCTCGGAGAGACCCAGTACTTC,CASSPHDGLGETQYF,.,TRBV9,TRBJ2-5,.
TGTGCCAGCAGCCCTTCTAGCGGGGGGACAGATACGCAGTATTTT,CASSPSSGGTDTQYF,TRBD2,TRBV7-3,TRBJ2-3,many
TGCAGTGCTAGAGATCTAGCGGGTTTAGAGACCCAGTACTTC,CSARDLAGLETQYF,TRBD2,TRBV20-1,TRBJ2-5,.
TGCAGTGCTCAAACACCCTCCTATAGCAATCAGCCCCAGCATTTT,CSAQTPSYSNQPQHF,.,TRBV20-1,TRBJ1-5,.
TGCGCCAGCAGGGCCTTACTAGCGGGGGGCCCGGGCGAGCAGTTCTTC,CASRALLAGGPGEQFF,TRBD2,TRBV4-3,TRBJ2-1,few
TGTGCCAGCAGCAAGGGACAGGGAGTCTCTGGGGCCAACGTCCTGACTTTC,CASSKGQGVSGANVLTF,TRBD1,TRBV7-3,TRBJ2-6,few
TGTGCCAGCAGCCCGGGACGGGCAAAGTACTTC,CASSPGRAKYF,.,TRBV7-9,TRBJ2-5,.